This T cell receptor (beta chain) originates from a study of human T cells and chemical hapten exposure. Study summary: Diphenylcyclopropenone was applied weekly to patients' scalps across the roughly 23-week study.

This clonotype occurred many times. Its antigen is not known. V lost 2 bases to trimming and J lost 2 bases; unmatched junction nucleotides: 2. The CDR3 is 15 residues long. MiXCR was run by TCRdb on the RACE reads, yielding one entry per CDR3 protein. The table records about 71,000 distinct CDR3 sequences, 7.5% to 10% of them present only once. The time point was: patch test 1, 2 weeks after DPC sensitization. As for treatment: therapeutic diphenylcyclopropenone sensitization with weekly scalp DPC. Study-level results: DPC sensitization did not alter TCRs above 1 in 1000 frequency.

This specimen was whole blood, taken in connection with sensitization to the hapten diphenylcyclopropenone (DPC). The TCR originated in a woman in her thirties or forties with alopecia areata. Some clones in this sample may be carry-over from other donors' samples. The V gene is TRBV12-3 or TRBV12-4, the J gene TRBJ1-3; 8 bases are shared with TRBD1. The CDR3 region has the DNA TGTGCCAGCAGTTTACAACAGGGGGCTGGAAACACCATATATTTT. Its protein product is CASSLQQGAGNTIYF.